One sample yielded the 8 T cell receptor gamma chains listed below, sequenced in a study of gammadelta T cells in human blood. TCRdb applied CATT to the RT-PCR reads for clone calling. The table lists about 230 gamma-chain clones, roughly 10% of them singletons. Sequencing was done on a sample of Vgamma9Vdelta2 gamma-delta T cells from adult blood. The receptors were sampled from a human donor.

This clone is large within its sample. The V and J genes are TRGV9 and TRGJP. Germline V gene data show CDR1 as GITISATS and CDR2 as ISYDGTV (reference sequence). The V and J ends lost 0 bases and 4 bases, in that order; junction bases with no gene match: 3. There are 17 residues in the CDR3. CDR3 sequence: CALWEVDQELGKKIKVF. In DNA form, the CDR3 reads TGTGCCTTGTGGGAGGTGGATCAAGAGTTGGGCAAAAAAATCAAGGTATTT.

This clone has a handful of counts. TCRdb's protein for this DNA is that of a much larger clone and differs from the translation at residue 6, likely a read error; the protein shown is the DNA translation. J is TRGJP and V is TRGV9. Germline values: CDR1 GITISATS, CDR2 ISYDGTV (reference sequence). This CDR3 has 15 amino acids. The J segment lost 6 bases and the V segment lost 3 bases, leaving 2 bases of the junction unmatched. Here the CDR3 DNA reads TGTGCCTTGTGGGAGACAGAGTTGGGCAAAAAAATCAAGGTATTT. Translated, it gives CALWETELGKKIKVF.

Note on this clone: A far larger clone is off by one base, so a read error is likely. Other nucleotide sequences in the sample specify the same CDR3. This chain connects TRGV9 to TRGJP. The V gene's germline CDR1 is GITISATS and CDR2 ISYDGTV (reference sequence). The CDR3 spans 16 residues. The CDR3 DNA sequence: TGTGCCTTGTGGGAGGTGCGAGAGTTGGGCAAAAAAATTAAGGTATTT. Translation: CALWEVRELGKKIKVF.

The sample holds a few counts of this clone. The rearrangement joins TRGV10 to TRGJP1. Being an ORF, TRGV10 has a function that is uncertain. The CDR3 contains 12 residues. V dropped 8 bases and J dropped 6; count of bases not matched to a gene: 4. CDR3 region: CAAWEAGWFKIF. As DNA, the CDR3 is TGTGCTGCGTGGGAGGCTGGTTGGTTCAAGATATTT.

In its sample, this clone ranks as large (0.1 to 1%). The genes are TRGV10 and TRGJ1 or TRGJ2. TRGV10 falls under the ORF class, with uncertain function. Trimming took 8 bases from V and 3 from J; bases not matched to a gene: 11. This CDR3 comprises 14 residues. CDR3 region: CAAWAVRIYYKKLF. CDR3 nucleotides: TGTGCTGCGTGGGCCGTCCGTATTTATTATAAGAAACTCTTT.

This sequence joins TRGV9 and TRGJP1. CDR3 length equals 16 residues. Germline V gene lookup returns CDR1 GITISATS and CDR2 ISYDGTV (reference sequence). The junction had 6 bases not matched to a gene; V was cut back by 2 bases and J by 0 bases. CDR3 sequence reads: CALWEGGYTTGWFKIF. CDR3 sequence (DNA): TGTGCCTTGTGGGAGGGGGGGTATACCACTGGTTGGTTCAAGATATTT.

V usage is TRGV9 and J usage is TRGJP. The trim removed 3 bases at V and 12 bases at J, leaving 5 bases unmatched. The CDR3 is made up of 14 amino acids. Germline V gene lookup returns CDR1 GITISATS and CDR2 ISYDGTV (reference sequence). The CDR3 DNA reads as TGTGCCTTGTGGGAGCCTCAGGGCAAAAAAATCAAGGTATTT. Its protein product is CALWEPQGKKIKVF.

By share, this clone ranks as large. V gene TRGV3 combines with J gene TRGJ1 or TRGJ2. Trimming removed 0 bases from V and 5 bases from J; junction bases left unmatched: 7. Germline CDR1 and CDR2: VTNTFY and YDVSTARD (reference sequence). The CDR3 is 14 residues long. The CDR3 loop is CATWDRRGDYKKLF. CDR3 sequence (DNA): TGTGCCACCTGGGACAGGCGAGGGGATTATAAGAAACTCTTT.